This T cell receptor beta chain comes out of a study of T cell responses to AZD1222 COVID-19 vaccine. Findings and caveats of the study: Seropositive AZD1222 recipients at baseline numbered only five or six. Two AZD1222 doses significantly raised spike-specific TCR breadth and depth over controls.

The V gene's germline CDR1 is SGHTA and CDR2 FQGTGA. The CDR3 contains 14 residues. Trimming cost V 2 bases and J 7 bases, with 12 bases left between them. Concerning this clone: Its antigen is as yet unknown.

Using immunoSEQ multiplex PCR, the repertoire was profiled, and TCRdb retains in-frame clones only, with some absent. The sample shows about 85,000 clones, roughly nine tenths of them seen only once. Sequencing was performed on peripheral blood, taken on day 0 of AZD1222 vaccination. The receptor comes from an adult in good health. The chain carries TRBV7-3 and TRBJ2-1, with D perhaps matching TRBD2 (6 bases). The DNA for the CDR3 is TGTGCCAGCAGCTTAGCGGGGCTGGATAATGAGCAGTTCTTC. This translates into CASSLAGLDNEQFF.